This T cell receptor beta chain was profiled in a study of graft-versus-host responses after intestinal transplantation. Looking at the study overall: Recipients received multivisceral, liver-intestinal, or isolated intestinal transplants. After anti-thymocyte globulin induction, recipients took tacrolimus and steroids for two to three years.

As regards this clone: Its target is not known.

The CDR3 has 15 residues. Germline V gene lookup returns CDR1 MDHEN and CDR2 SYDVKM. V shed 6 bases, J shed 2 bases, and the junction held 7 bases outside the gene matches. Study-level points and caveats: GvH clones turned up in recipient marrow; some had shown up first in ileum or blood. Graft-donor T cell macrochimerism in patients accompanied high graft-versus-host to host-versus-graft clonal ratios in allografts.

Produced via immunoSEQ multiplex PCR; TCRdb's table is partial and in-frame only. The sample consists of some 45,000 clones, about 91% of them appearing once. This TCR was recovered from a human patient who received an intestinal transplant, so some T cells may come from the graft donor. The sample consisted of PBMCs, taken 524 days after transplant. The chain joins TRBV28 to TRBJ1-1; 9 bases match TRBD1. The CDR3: CASRPPGQGNTEAFF. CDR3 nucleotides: TGTGCCAGCAGGCCCCCGGGACAGGGTAACACTGAAGCTTTCTTT.